Detailed here is one T cell receptor beta chain. Its specificity is unknown. The data stem from a study of cytomegalovirus exposure and HLA in healthy donors. Both 60 Vbeta primers and 13 Jbeta primers went into the PCR. Data came from immunoSEQ multiplex PCR; TCRdb stores just in-frame clones and leaves some out. The table has about 120,000 clones, about 79% seen once. Study observations and caveats: The study dropped some indistinguishable V segments, TRBV6-2 and TRBV6-3 among them. CMV antigen specificity was confirmed in vitro for three CMV-associated chains. A later analysis reportedly identified an Asian-associated ancestry cluster as carrying fewer N-insertions than the 666-donor mean.

Germline V gene lookup returns CDR1 SGHVS and CDR2 FQNEAQ. The CDR3 runs to 16 residues. The V end was cut by 1 base, the J end by 5 bases, with 17 bases between. The sequenced material came from PBMCs. The receptor's source is a man aged 25-45 years in good health and CMV-seropositive. The V and J genes are TRBV7-8 and TRBJ1-2, with D perhaps matching TRBD1 (5 bases). This chain's CDR3 is CASSLGGGIKVYGYTF. The CDR3 region has the DNA TGTGCCAGCAGCTTAGGGGGGGGTATAAAGGTTTATGGCTACACCTTC. Filled out from reference TRBV7-8 and TRBJ1-2, the complete variable domain reads GAGVSQSPRYKVAKRGQDVALRCDPISGHVSLFWYQQALGQGPEFLTYFQNEAQLDKSGLPSDRFFAERPEGSVSTLKIQRTQQEDSAVYLCASSLGGGIKVYGYTFGSGTRLTVV.